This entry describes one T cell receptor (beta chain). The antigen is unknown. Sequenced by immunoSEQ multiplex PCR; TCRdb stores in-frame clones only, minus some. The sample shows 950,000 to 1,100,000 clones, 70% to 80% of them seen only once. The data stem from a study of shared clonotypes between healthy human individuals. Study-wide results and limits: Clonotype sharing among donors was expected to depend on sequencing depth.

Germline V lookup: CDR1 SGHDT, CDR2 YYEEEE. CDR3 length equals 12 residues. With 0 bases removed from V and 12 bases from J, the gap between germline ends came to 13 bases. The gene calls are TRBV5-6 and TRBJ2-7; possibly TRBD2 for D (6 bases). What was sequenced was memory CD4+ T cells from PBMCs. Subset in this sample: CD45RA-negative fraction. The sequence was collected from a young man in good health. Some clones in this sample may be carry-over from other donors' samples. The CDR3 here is CASSLVSGRRYF. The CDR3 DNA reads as TGTGCCAGCAGCTTGGTGTCTGGGAGGCGGTACTTC.